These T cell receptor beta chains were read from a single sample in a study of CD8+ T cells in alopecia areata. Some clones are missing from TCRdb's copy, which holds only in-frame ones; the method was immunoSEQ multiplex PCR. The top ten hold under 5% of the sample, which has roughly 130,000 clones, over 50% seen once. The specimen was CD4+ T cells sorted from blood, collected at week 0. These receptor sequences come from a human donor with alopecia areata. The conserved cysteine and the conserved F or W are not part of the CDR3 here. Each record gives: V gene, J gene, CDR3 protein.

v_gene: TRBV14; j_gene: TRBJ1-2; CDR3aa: ASSARRQGNYGYT
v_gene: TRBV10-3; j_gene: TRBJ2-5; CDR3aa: AISQNGETQY
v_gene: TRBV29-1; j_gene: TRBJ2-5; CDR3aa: SVGRDRIQETQY
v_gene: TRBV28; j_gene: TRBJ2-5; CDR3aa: ASSLLRRRGIGSDTEETQY
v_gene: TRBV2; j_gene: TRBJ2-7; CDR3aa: ASRSDRFSYEQY
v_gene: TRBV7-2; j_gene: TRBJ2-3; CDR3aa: ASSPGIGAGTDTQY
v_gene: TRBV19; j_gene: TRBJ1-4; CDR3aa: ASRDRGRDEKLF
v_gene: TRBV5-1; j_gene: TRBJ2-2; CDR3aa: ASSLLAGGPQNTGELF
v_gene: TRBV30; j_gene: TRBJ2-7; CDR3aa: AWSAGGDEQY
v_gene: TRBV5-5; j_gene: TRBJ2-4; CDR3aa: ASSLAGELAKNIQY